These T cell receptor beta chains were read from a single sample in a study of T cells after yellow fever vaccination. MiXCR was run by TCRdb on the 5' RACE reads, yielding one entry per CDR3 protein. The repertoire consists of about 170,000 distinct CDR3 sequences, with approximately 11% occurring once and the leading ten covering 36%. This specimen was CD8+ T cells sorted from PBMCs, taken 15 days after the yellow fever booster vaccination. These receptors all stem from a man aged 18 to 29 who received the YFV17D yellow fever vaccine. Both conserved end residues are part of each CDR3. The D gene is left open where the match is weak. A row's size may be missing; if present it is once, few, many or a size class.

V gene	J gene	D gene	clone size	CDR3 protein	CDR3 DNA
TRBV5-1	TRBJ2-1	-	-	CASSLTMRTKYNEQFF	TGCGCCAGCAGCTTGACCATGAGGACAAAATACAATGAGCAGTTCTTC
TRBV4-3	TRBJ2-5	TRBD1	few	CASSRGDRGIQYF	TGCGCCAGCAGCCGTGGCGACAGGGGGATCCAGTACTTC
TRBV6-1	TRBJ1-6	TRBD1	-	CASSTGTGDSDSPLHF	TGTGCCAGCAGCACCGGGACAGGGGATAGCGATTCACCCCTCCACTTT
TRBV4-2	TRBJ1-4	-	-	CASSQDRRTRQKLFF	TGTGCCAGCAGCCAAGATAGAAGGACACGGCAAAAACTGTTTTTT
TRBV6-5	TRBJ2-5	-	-	CASSSLSETVETQYF	TGTGCCAGCAGTTCCCTCTCCGAGACGGTAGAGACCCAGTACTTC
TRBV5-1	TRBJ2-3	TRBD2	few	CASRGDSSDTQYF	TGCGCCAGCCGGGGGGACTCGTCAGATACGCAGTATTTT
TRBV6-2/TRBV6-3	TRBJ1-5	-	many	CASRSDSNQPQHF	TGTGCCAGCAGGTCCGATAGCAATCAGCCCCAGCATTTT
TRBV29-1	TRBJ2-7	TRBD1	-	CSGGTGYEQYF	TGCAGCGGAGGGACAGGCTACGAGCAGTACTTC
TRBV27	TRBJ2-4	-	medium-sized	CASSLPGGNIQYF	TGTGCCAGCAGTTTACCAGGCGGAAACATTCAGTACTTC
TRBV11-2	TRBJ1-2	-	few	CASSPGDFPSGHGYTF	TGTGCCAGCAGCCCTGGGGACTTCCCAAGTGGGCATGGCTACACCTTC
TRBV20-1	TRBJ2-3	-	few	CSARDVARGATDTQYF	TGCAGTGCTAGAGATGTGGCTCGGGGGGCTACAGATACGCAGTATTTT
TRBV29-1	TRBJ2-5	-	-	CSVDPGARETQYF	TGCAGCGTTGACCCCGGGGCGAGGGAGACCCAGTACTTC
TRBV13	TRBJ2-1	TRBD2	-	CASSRSSGGLNEQFF	TGTGCCAGCAGCCGATCTAGCGGGGGTCTTAATGAGCAGTTCTTC
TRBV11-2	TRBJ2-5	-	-	CASSLGTETQYF	TGTGCCAGCAGCTTAGGGACTGAGACCCAGTACTTC
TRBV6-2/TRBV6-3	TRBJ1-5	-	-	CASSPVNQPQHF	TGTGCCAGCAGCCCTGTGAATCAGCCCCAGCATTTT
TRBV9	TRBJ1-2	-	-	CASSAWADGYTF	TGTGCCAGCAGCGCTTGGGCCGATGGCTACACCTTC
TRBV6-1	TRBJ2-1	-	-	CASSEVRRAPYNEQFF	TGTGCCAGCAGTGAAGTGCGCAGGGCGCCCTACAATGAGCAGTTCTTC